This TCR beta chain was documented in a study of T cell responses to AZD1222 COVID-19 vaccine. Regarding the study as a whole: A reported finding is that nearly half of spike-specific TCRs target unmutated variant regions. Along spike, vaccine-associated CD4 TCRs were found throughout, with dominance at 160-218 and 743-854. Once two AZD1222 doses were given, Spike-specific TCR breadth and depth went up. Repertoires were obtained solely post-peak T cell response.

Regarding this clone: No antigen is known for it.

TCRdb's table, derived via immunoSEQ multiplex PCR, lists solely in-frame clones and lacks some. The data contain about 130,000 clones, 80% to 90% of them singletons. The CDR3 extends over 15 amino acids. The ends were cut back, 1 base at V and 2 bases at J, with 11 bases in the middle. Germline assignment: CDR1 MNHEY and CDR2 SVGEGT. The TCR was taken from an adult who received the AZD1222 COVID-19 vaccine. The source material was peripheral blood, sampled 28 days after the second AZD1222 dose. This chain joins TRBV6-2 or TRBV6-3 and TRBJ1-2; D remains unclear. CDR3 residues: CASSYFLGLNYGYTF. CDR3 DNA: TGTGCCAGCAGTTACTTCCTGGGCCTCAACTATGGCTACACCTTC.